This is a list of T cell receptor beta chains from one sample in a study of blood T cell repertoires in COVID-19. The method was immunoSEQ multiplex PCR; TCRdb's version includes in-frame clones alone and lacks a portion of them. The sample includes roughly 380,000 clones, approximately 90% of them seen just once. Source material: peripheral blood. All receptors come from a woman in her forties with COVID-19, enrolled during active disease. Each CDR3 is given with its conserved first and last residue. Each record gives: J gene, clone size, V gene, CDR3 length, D gene, CDR3 protein, CDR3 DNA. The D gene is left open where the match is weak. Size is stated for part of the rows, as once, few or many counts, or as a class when the clone is expanded.

J: TRBJ2-7
size: -
V: TRBV11-2
length: 14
D: TRBD1
CDR3: CASSPRDRGGEQYF
DNA: TGTGCCAGCAGCCCCCGGGACAGGGGGGGGGAGCAGTACTTC

J: TRBJ1-2
size: -
V: TRBV18
length: 15
D: -
CDR3: CASSPPFQGSYGYTF
DNA: TGTGCCAGCTCACCACCCTTTCAGGGTTCCTATGGCTACACCTTC

J: TRBJ2-3
size: -
V: TRBV7-3
length: 16
D: -
CDR3: CASSLEVGGGADTQYF
DNA: TGTGCCAGCAGCTTAGAGGTGGGAGGTGGCGCAGATACGCAGTATTTT

J: TRBJ2-5
size: -
V: TRBV7-6
length: 17
D: TRBD2
CDR3: CASSLARSRAGEETQYF
DNA: TGTGCCAGCAGCTTAGCGAGGTCTAGAGCGGGAGAGGAGACCCAGTACTTC

J: TRBJ1-1
size: once
V: TRBV5-1
length: 13
D: -
CDR3: CASSLVSTGEAFF
DNA: TGCGCCAGCAGCTTGGTTTCTACGGGGGAAGCTTTCTTT

J: TRBJ2-3
size: -
V: TRBV6-2/TRBV6-3
length: 14
D: -
CDR3: CASSRGGFPDTQYF
DNA: TGTGCCAGCAGTAGAGGGGGATTCCCAGATACGCAGTATTTT

J: TRBJ1-2
size: -
V: TRBV19
length: 12
D: -
CDR3: CASKAGSYGYTF
DNA: TGTGCCAGTAAGGCAGGTTCCTATGGCTACACCTTC

J: TRBJ1-1
size: -
V: TRBV24-1
length: 13
D: -
CDR3: CATSDFGNTEAFF
DNA: TGTGCCACCAGTGATTTCGGGAACACTGAAGCTTTCTTT

J: TRBJ2-3
size: -
V: TRBV25-1
length: 16
D: -
CDR3: CASSVLGGSSTDTQYF
DNA: TGTGCCAGCAGTGTTCTGGGGGGATCTAGCACAGATACGCAGTATTTT

J: TRBJ2-1
size: -
V: TRBV9
length: 13
D: -
CDR3: CASSASPSNEQFF
DNA: TGTGCCAGCAGCGCCTCCCCTAGCAATGAGCAGTTCTTC

J: TRBJ1-5
size: -
V: TRBV28
length: 15
D: -
CDR3: CASSLGRTLREPQHF
DNA: TGTGCCAGCAGTTTAGGGCGGACCCTGCGGGAGCCCCAGCATTTT

J: TRBJ2-7
size: -
V: TRBV4-3
length: 15
D: TRBD1
CDR3: CASSHPDRASYEQYF
DNA: TGCGCCAGCAGCCACCCGGACAGGGCGAGCTACGAGCAGTACTTC

J: TRBJ1-2
size: -
V: TRBV2
length: 14
D: -
CDR3: CATKTGGGNYGYTF
DNA: TGTGCCACTAAAACGGGAGGGGGGAACTATGGCTACACCTTC

J: TRBJ2-1
size: -
V: TRBV2
length: 16
D: TRBD2
CDR3: CASRGGLAVAYNEQFF
DNA: TGTGCCAGCCGGGGGGGACTAGCGGTGGCCTACAATGAGCAGTTCTTC

J: TRBJ1-5
size: -
V: TRBV20-1
length: 11
D: -
CDR3: CSASGGQPQHF
DNA: TGCAGTGCTAGTGGTGGCCAGCCCCAGCATTTT

J: TRBJ2-3
size: -
V: TRBV5-1
length: 15
D: TRBD2
CDR3: CASSFASGRTDTQYF
DNA: TGCGCCAGCAGCTTTGCTAGCGGGAGGACAGATACGCAGTATTTT

J: TRBJ2-7
size: -
V: TRBV20-1
length: 14
D: TRBD1
CDR3: CSASGQGSPYEQYF
DNA: TGCAGTGCTAGTGGACAGGGCAGTCCCTACGAGCAGTACTTC

J: TRBJ2-1
size: -
V: TRBV30
length: 12
D: -
CDR3: CARGSVYNEQFF
DNA: TGTGCACGGGGGTCCGTCTACAATGAGCAGTTCTTC

J: TRBJ1-4
size: -
V: TRBV2
length: 15
D: -
CDR3: CASRGIQGLNEKLFF
DNA: TGTGCCAGCAGGGGGATACAGGGCTTAAATGAAAAACTGTTTTTT

J: TRBJ2-7
size: -
V: TRBV18
length: 14
D: TRBD1
CDR3: CASSTDRGLGEQYF
DNA: TGTGCCAGCTCAACGGACAGGGGGCTTGGAGAGCAGTACTTC

J: TRBJ1-5
size: -
V: TRBV27
length: 15
D: -
CDR3: CASSLTGYSNQPQHF
DNA: TGTGCCAGCAGTTTGACAGGATATAGCAATCAGCCCCAGCATTTT

J: TRBJ1-1
size: -
V: TRBV2
length: 15
D: -
CDR3: CASTEVQRRDTEAFF
DNA: TGTGCCAGCACTGAGGTCCAGAGACGGGACACTGAAGCTTTCTTT

J: TRBJ1-1
size: -
V: TRBV7-6
length: 15
D: -
CDR3: CASSIGQSMNTEAFF
DNA: TGTGCCAGCAGCATTGGACAGAGCATGAACACTGAAGCTTTCTTT

J: TRBJ1-5
size: few
V: TRBV12-5
length: 13
D: -
CDR3: CASGASGGLPQHF
DNA: TGTGCTAGTGGTGCCTCGGGGGGTCTGCCCCAGCATTTT

J: TRBJ1-5
size: -
V: TRBV28
length: 15
D: -
CDR3: CASSETRGGNQPQHF
DNA: TGTGCCAGCAGTGAGACTCGGGGGGGCAATCAGCCCCAGCATTTT

J: TRBJ1-2
size: -
V: TRBV30
length: 13
D: TRBD1
CDR3: CAWAGTVDYGYTF
DNA: TGTGCCTGGGCAGGGACAGTTGACTATGGCTACACCTTC

J: TRBJ2-1
size: -
V: TRBV4-1
length: 12
D: -
CDR3: CASSQNREEQFF
DNA: TGCGCCAGCAGCCAAAACAGGGAGGAGCAGTTCTTC

J: TRBJ2-7
size: -
V: TRBV30
length: 14
D: TRBD2
CDR3: CAWRSQGGPYEQYF
DNA: TGTGCCTGGAGGTCGCAGGGAGGGCCTTACGAGCAGTACTTC

J: TRBJ1-1
size: -
V: TRBV20-1
length: 11
D: -
CDR3: CSAEPMAEAFF
DNA: TGCAGTGCCGAGCCGATGGCTGAAGCTTTCTTT

J: TRBJ2-2
size: -
V: TRBV28
length: 14
D: TRBD1
CDR3: CASSGTGDPGELFF
DNA: TGTGCCAGCAGCGGGACAGGGGATCCCGGGGAGCTGTTTTTT

J: TRBJ1-2
size: once
V: TRBV11-2
length: 19
D: TRBD1
CDR3: CASSRKPRDRGQANYGYTF
DNA: TGTGCCAGCAGCCGAAAACCACGGGACAGGGGCCAAGCTAACTATGGCTACACCTTC

J: TRBJ2-5
size: -
V: TRBV3-1/TRBV3-2
length: 18
D: TRBD2
CDR3: CASSQERGGGPRQETQYF
DNA: TGTGCCAGCAGCCAAGAACGAGGCGGGGGGCCGCGACAAGAGACCCAGTACTTC

J: TRBJ2-3
size: -
V: TRBV5-6
length: 15
D: -
CDR3: CASSLPGVITDTQYF
DNA: TGTGCCAGCAGCTTACCAGGGGTAATTACAGATACGCAGTATTTT

J: TRBJ2-3
size: -
V: TRBV5-1
length: 16
D: TRBD1
CDR3: CASSLGAGGGTDTQYF
DNA: TGCGCCAGCAGCTTGGGGGCAGGGGGCGGCACAGATACGCAGTATTTT

J: TRBJ2-1
size: -
V: TRBV12-3/TRBV12-4
length: 13
D: TRBD1
CDR3: CASSLGQGYEQFF
DNA: TGTGCCAGCAGTTTAGGACAGGGATATGAGCAGTTCTTC

J: TRBJ1-1
size: -
V: TRBV6-4
length: 13
D: -
CDR3: CASSQERDTEAFF
DNA: TGTGCCAGCAGTCAAGAACGGGACACTGAAGCTTTCTTT

J: TRBJ2-7
size: -
V: TRBV7-9
length: 15
D: TRBD1
CDR3: CASSSEGQEIYEQYF
DNA: TGTGCCAGCAGCTCGGAGGGACAGGAGATTTACGAGCAGTACTTC

J: TRBJ2-3
size: -
V: TRBV18
length: 15
D: TRBD2
CDR3: CASSSLAGSTDTQYF
DNA: TGTGCCAGCTCCTCGCTAGCGGGGAGCACAGATACGCAGTATTTT

J: TRBJ1-2
size: -
V: TRBV5-1
length: 16
D: TRBD1
CDR3: CASSLDATGPFVRYTF
DNA: TGCGCCAGCAGCTTGGATGCGACAGGGCCTTTCGTTCGCTACACCTTC

J: TRBJ2-6
size: -
V: TRBV5-6
length: 18
D: TRBD1
CDR3: CASSKYWTGHSGANVLTF
DNA: TGTGCCAGCAGCAAGTACTGGACAGGGCACTCTGGGGCCAACGTCCTGACTTTC

J: TRBJ2-3
size: -
V: TRBV19
length: 15
D: -
CDR3: CASSTSTALTDTQYF
DNA: TGTGCCAGTAGTACATCGACAGCCCTCACAGATACGCAGTATTTT

J: TRBJ1-6
size: once
V: TRBV5-1
length: 15
D: -
CDR3: CASSLMTGDNSPLHF
DNA: TGCGCCAGCAGCTTGATGACAGGAGATAATTCACCCCTCCACTTT

J: TRBJ2-7
size: -
V: TRBV5-8
length: 18
D: TRBD2
CDR3: CASSYRGRLAGYVNEQYF
DNA: TGTGCCAGCAGCTACCGGGGTCGGCTAGCGGGATATGTTAACGAGCAGTACTTC

J: TRBJ2-7
size: -
V: TRBV7-9
length: 15
D: -
CDR3: CASSPLGTTDYEQYF
DNA: TGTGCCAGCAGCCCCCTTGGGACAACGGACTACGAGCAGTACTTC

J: TRBJ2-1
size: -
V: TRBV3-1/TRBV3-2
length: 15
D: TRBD2
CDR3: CASSPGLVSYNEQFF
DNA: TGTGCCAGCAGCCCCGGACTAGTTTCCTACAATGAGCAGTTCTTC

J: TRBJ2-3
size: -
V: TRBV27
length: 17
D: TRBD2
CDR3: CASSSPGLAGGPDTQYF
DNA: TGTGCCAGCAGTTCCCCGGGACTAGCGGGAGGGCCAGATACGCAGTATTTT

J: TRBJ1-2
size: -
V: TRBV27
length: 14
D: TRBD1
CDR3: CASGRQGGNYGYTF
DNA: TGTGCCAGCGGGAGACAGGGGGGGAACTATGGCTACACCTTC

J: TRBJ1-6
size: -
V: TRBV28
length: 18
D: TRBD1
CDR3: CASSPGQGFGSYNSPLHF
DNA: TGTGCCAGCAGCCCTGGACAGGGTTTCGGCTCCTATAATTCACCCCTCCACTTT

J: TRBJ2-7
size: -
V: TRBV7-9
length: 14
D: -
CDR3: CASSFRAGTYEQYF
DNA: TGTGCCAGCAGCTTCAGGGCAGGGACCTACGAGCAGTACTTC